Below are 26 T cell receptor beta chains sequenced from a single sample in a study of T cell responses to AZD1222 COVID-19 vaccine. Sequencing was performed with immunoSEQ multiplex PCR; in TCRdb, only in-frame clones are kept and a portion is missing. The data contain over 120,000 clones, roughly 86% of them singletons. The sequencing here drew on peripheral blood, taken 28 days after the second dose of the MenACWY control vaccine. Receptors were obtained from an adult who received the MenACWY meningococcal vaccine as a control.

The V gene is TRBV7-9, the J gene TRBJ2-1; 8 positions agree with TRBD2. CDR3 length: 16 amino acids. J was trimmed by 3 bases and V by 0 bases; bases with no gene match: 4. Germline assignment: CDR1 SEHNR and CDR2 FQNEAQ (reference sequence). DNA of the CDR3: TGTGCCAGCAGCTTAGCGCGGGGGGCTAACTACAATGAGCAGTTCTTC. Residues: CASSLARGANYNEQFF.

This chain links TRBV7-2 with TRBJ2-7; tentatively, D is TRBD2 (5 bases). Germline CDR1 reads SGHTA; CDR2 reads FQGNSA. V was trimmed by 3 bases and J by 3 bases, leaving 12 bases between them. CDR3 length: 14 residues. CDR3 in DNA: TGTGCCAGCAGCTTGGCGGGTGGAGGCTACGAGCAGTACTTC. Protein: CASSLAGGGYEQYF.

This sequence joins TRBV19 and TRBJ1-4; 7 nucleotides match TRBD1. The J segment lost 8 bases and the V segment lost 2 bases, leaving 8 bases of the junction unmatched. The V gene's germline CDR1 is LNHDA and CDR2 SQIVND (reference sequence). This CDR3 has 15 amino acids. Here the CDR3 reads CASSILKGAGEKLFF. CDR3 in DNA: TGTGCCAGTAGTATACTGAAGGGGGCGGGGGAAAAACTGTTTTTT.

Regarding this clone: At one of its ends the junction is not consistent with the germline gene, which may arise from a read error. The gene calls are TRBV2 and TRBJ1-3; 7 bases match TRBD1. Per germline, CDR1 SNHLY and CDR2 FYNNEI. The CDR3 covers 12 residues. CDR3 in amino acids: CASRGDGNTIYF. The CDR3 bases are TGTGCGAGCAGGGGGGACGGAAACACCATATATTTT. The entire variable domain, with the rest obtained from reference TRBV2 and TRBJ1-3, is as follows: EPEVTQTPSHQVTQMGQEVILRCVPISNHLYFYWYRQILGQKVEFLVSFYNNEISEKSEIFDDQFSVERPDGSNFTLKIRSTKLEDSAMYFCASRGDGNTIYFGEGSWLTVV.

The V gene is TRBV11-3, the J gene TRBJ1-1; the match to TRBD1 covers 7 bases. The ends lost 4 bases at V and 1 base at J; junction bases unmatched: 3. Germline CDR1 is SGHNT and CDR2 is YENEEA. There are 14 residues in the CDR3. This CDR3 is CASSSRDRNTEAFF. CDR3 coding DNA: TGTGCCAGCAGCTCCCGGGACAGGAACACTGAAGCTTTCTTT. Supplemented by reference TRBV11-3 and TRBJ1-1, the full variable domain reads EAGVVQSPRYKIIEKKQPVAFWCNPISGHNTLYWYLQNLGQGPELLIRYENEEAVDDSQLPKDRFSAERLKGVDSTLKIQPAELGDSAVYLCASSSRDRNTEAFFGQGTRLTVV.

This chain uses TRBV12-5 with TRBJ2-3, with 7 bases aligning to TRBD1. Unmatched junction bases numbered 6, after V lost 6 bases and J lost 0 bases. Germline CDR1 LGHNT, CDR2 FRNRAP. This CDR3 comprises 15 residues. CDR3 DNA sequence: TGTGCTAGTGGCCTGGGACAGTCTAGCACAGATACGCAGTATTTT. Protein sequence: CASGLGQSSTDTQYF.

V is TRBV11-1 and J is TRBJ1-6; 10 bases line up with TRBD1. The junction had 9 bases not matched to a gene; V was cut back by 5 bases and J by 14 bases. This CDR3 comprises 14 residues. CDR1 is SGHAT, CDR2 FQDESV, per germline (reference sequence). CDR3 sequence: CASSPSGTGAALHF. The CDR3 DNA sequence: TGTGCCAGCAGCCCGTCCGGGACAGGGGCGGCCCTCCACTTT.

The sample holds one count of this clone. This rearrangement joins TRBV7-9 to TRBJ1-2, with D uncertain. The CDR3 has 14 amino acids. Trimming pared 2 bases from V and 3 bases from J, leaving 10 bases between. Germline V gene sequence: CDR1 SEHNR, CDR2 FQNEAQ (reference sequence). CDR3 sequence (DNA): TGTGCCAGCAGCTTAAGCGCCGGGGACTATGGCTACACCTTC. Protein: CASSLSAGDYGYTF.

The rearrangement links TRBV30 to TRBJ1-3; D ambiguous. Germline V gene lookup returns CDR1 GTSNPN and CDR2 SVGIG (reference sequence). Trimming took off 5 bases at V and 1 base at J, with 12 bases between the two ends. CDR3 length equals 14 residues. DNA for the CDR3: TGTGCCTGGGATGAAGGAAGATCTGGAAACACCATATATTTT. Protein product: CAWDEGRSGNTIYF.

The V and J genes are TRBV24-1 and TRBJ2-3, with 7 bases fitting TRBD2. V dropped 4 bases and J dropped 0; count of bases not matched to a gene: 6. The CDR3 totals 16 residues. From germline, CDR1 is KGHDR and CDR2 SFDVKD. The CDR3 reads CATSDPPSGSTDTQYF. The CDR3 bases are TGTGCCACCAGTGACCCCCCTAGCGGTAGCACAGATACGCAGTATTTT.

This chain connects TRBV7-2 to TRBJ2-3; either TRBD1 or TRBD2 may fit D (5 bases each). The germline V gene encodes CDR1 SGHTA and CDR2 FQGNSA. The CDR3 is 14 residues long. The V gene lost 5 bases and the J gene lost 4 bases, with 13 bases spanning the gap. In DNA form, the CDR3 reads TGTGCCAGCAGCGCGGGTGGGGCCCCAGATACGCAGTATTTT. It specifies CASSAGGAPDTQYF.

CDR3 loop: CASSIHGGGNEQFF. CDR3 in DNA: TGTGCCAGTAGTATTCACGGGGGCGGGAATGAGCAGTTCTTC. The chain combines TRBV19 with TRBJ2-1, with D possibly called TRBD1 or TRBD2 (6 bases each). V was shortened by 3 bases and J by 7 bases, with 13 bases between the two germline ends. CDR1 and CDR2 from the germline V gene are LNHDA and SQIVND (reference sequence). There are 14 residues in the CDR3.

The chain employs TRBV6-5 and TRBJ1-1, with D tentatively TRBD1 (6 bases). Germline V gives CDR1 MNHEY, CDR2 SVGAGI. This CDR3 has 13 residues. With 10 bases removed from V and 1 base from J, the gap between germline ends came to 13 bases. The CDR3 region is CAIRTERNTEAFF. The CDR3 region has the DNA TGTGCCATTCGGACAGAAAGGAACACTGAAGCTTTCTTT.

This clone was counted a single time. This chain uses TRBV13 with TRBJ1-1, with D possibly TRBD1 on 6 matching bases. The V end lost 3 bases, the J end lost 1 base, and 12 bases lay between the germline ends. The CDR3 covers 15 residues. Germline CDR1 reads PRHDT; CDR2 reads FYEKMQ (reference sequence). CDR3 coding DNA: TGTGCCAGCAGCTTCTACCCGACAGGGAACACTGAAGCTTTCTTT. As protein: CASSFYPTGNTEAFF.

The V call is TRBV6-5, the J call TRBJ2-3, with 12 bases aligning to TRBD2. The ends lost 6 bases at V and 4 bases at J; junction bases unmatched: 5. CDR1 and CDR2 from the germline V gene are MNHEY and SVGAGI. This CDR3 is built from 15 residues. CDR3 coding DNA: TGTGCCAGCAGGACTAGCGGGAGTAGCGCAGATACGCAGTATTTT. This translates into CASRTSGSSADTQYF.

The gene calls are TRBV7-2 and TRBJ2-1; D might be TRBD2 (5 bases). V lost 5 bases to trimming and J lost 10 bases, with 18 bases between them. The CDR3 length is 14 residues. Germline V CDR1 and CDR2: SGHTA, FQGNSA. Here the CDR3 DNA reads TGTGCCAGCAGCGGAACAAGGGTCGGGAACGAGCAGTTCTTC. Translation: CASSGTRVGNEQFF.

This rearrangement joins TRBV19 to TRBJ1-5; 7 bases are shared with TRBD1. Germline V CDR1 and CDR2: LNHDA, SQIVND (reference sequence). The CDR3 is made up of 15 amino acids. V gave up 7 bases and J gave up 1 base; unmatched junction bases: 7. CDR3 residues: CASNSPGQSNQPQHF. The CDR3 nucleotides are TGTGCCAGTAATTCCCCGGGACAGAGCAATCAGCCCCAGCATTTT.

The chain carries TRBV19 and TRBJ1-5; 8 nucleotides match TRBD1. This CDR3 contains 19 residues. Germline CDR1 is LNHDA and CDR2 is SQIVND (reference sequence). V shed 7 bases and J 1 base; nucleotides not matched to a gene: 18. CDR3 protein: CASTHGLVAGQVSNQPQHF. In nucleotides, the CDR3 is TGTGCCAGTACACATGGGTTAGTGGCGGGACAGGTGAGCAATCAGCCCCAGCATTTT.

The gene calls are TRBV6-5 and TRBJ1-3; 10 nucleotides match TRBD1. CDR3 length equals 14 residues. CDR1 is MNHEY and CDR2 is SVGAGI in the germline V gene. Germline trimming cut 7 bases from V and 3 bases from J; bases unmatched to any gene: 3. Written as DNA, the CDR3 is TGTGCCAGCACAGACAGGGGGCTTGGAAACACCATATATTTT. Encoded protein: CASTDRGLGNTIYF.

The CDR3 region has the DNA TGTGCCAGCAGCTCCAGGGGAGGGTCGGCAGATACGCAGTATTTT. Amino acid sequence: CASSSRGGSADTQYF. This chain connects TRBV7-2 to TRBJ2-3, with D tentatively TRBD2 (7 bases). V shed 4 bases and J shed 4 bases, with 15 bases lying between them. There are 15 residues in the CDR3. Germline CDR1 SGHTA, CDR2 FQGNSA. The complete variable domain, with remaining parts taken from reference TRBV7-2 and TRBJ2-3, reads GAGVSQSPSNKVTEKGKDVELRCDPISGHTALYWYRQSLGQGLEFLIYFQGNSAPDKSGLPSDRFSAERTGGSVSTLTIQRTQQEDSAVYLCASSSRGGSADTQYFGPGTRLTVL.

V and J are TRBV18 and TRBJ2-2; D not resolved. The CDR3 is made up of 15 amino acids. Germline lookup yields CDR1 KGHSH and CDR2 LQKENI. V lost 3 bases to trimming and J lost 4 bases, with 12 bases between them. The CDR3 sequence is CASSPRRSFTGELFF. CDR3 DNA: TGTGCCAGCTCACCGCGGCGGAGTTTCACCGGGGAGCTGTTTTTT.

The rearrangement joins TRBV7-6 to TRBJ1-1, with 11 positions matching TRBD1. This CDR3 contains 16 residues. Germline lookup yields CDR1 SGHVS and CDR2 FNYEAQ. V trimming: 3 bases; J trimming: 5 bases; junction bases outside the gene matches: 8. This CDR3 reads CASSLGGQGARTEAFF. CDR3 DNA: TGTGCCAGCAGCTTGGGAGGACAGGGGGCGCGGACTGAAGCTTTCTTT.

This chain joins TRBV30 and TRBJ1-2; TRBD1 agrees at 10 bases. This CDR3 contains 14 residues. J gave up 7 bases and V 2 bases, and 7 bases lay outside the gene matches. In germline, CDR1 is GTSNPN, CDR2 SVGIG (reference sequence). The CDR3 nucleotides read TGTGCCTGGAGTTTTTCAGGGACAGGGGCTGGCTACACCTTC. This sequence encodes CAWSFSGTGAGYTF. The entire variable domain, with the rest obtained from reference TRBV30 and TRBJ1-2, is as follows: SQTIHQWPATLVQPVGSPLSLECTVEGTSNPNLYWYRQAAGRGLQLLFYSVGIGQISSEVPQNLSASRPQDRQFILSSKKLLLSDSGFYLCAWSFSGTGAGYTFGSGTRLTVV.

V and J are TRBV30 and TRBJ1-1, with D tentatively TRBD1 (6 bases). In germline, CDR1 is GTSNPN, CDR2 SVGIG (reference sequence). The CDR3 extends over 12 amino acids. V was shortened by 5 bases and J by 6 bases, with 13 bases between the two germline ends. In nucleotides, the CDR3 is TGTGCCTGGGGACTACAGGGTCCTGAAGCTTTCTTT. Translating gives CAWGLQGPEAFF.

This clone was counted between two and nine times. This sequence joins TRBV5-5 and TRBJ2-7; D possibly uses TRBD1 or TRBD2 (5 bases each). Trimming took 4 bases from V and 0 from J, leaving 14 bases between them. This CDR3 has 15 amino acids. CDR1 SGHKS and CDR2 YYEKEE come from the germline V gene (reference sequence). The CDR3 DNA reads as TGTGCCAGCAGCCATACCGGGACGGGCTCCTACGAGCAGTACTTC. Its translation is CASSHTGTGSYEQYF. Variable domain in full (rest from reference TRBV5-5 and TRBJ2-7): DAGVTQSPTHLIKTRGQQVTLRCSPISGHKSVSWYQQVLGQGPQFIFQYYEKEERGRGNFPDRFSARQFPNYSSELNVNALLLGDSALYLCASSHTGTGSYEQYFGPGTRLTVT.

The gene calls are TRBV12-3 or TRBV12-4 and TRBJ2-5; D may be TRBD1 (6 bases). V dropped 6 bases and J dropped 1 base, with 9 bases sitting between them. This CDR3 has 13 amino acids. CDR3 bases: TGTGCCAGCAGGAACAGGGCCCAAGAGACCCAGTACTTC. Its protein is CASRNRAQETQYF.